Listed below are T cell receptor beta chains from one sample, sequenced in a study of blood T cell repertoires in COVID-19. The method was immunoSEQ multiplex PCR; TCRdb's version includes in-frame clones alone and lacks a portion of them. The sample holds 250,000 to 300,000 clones, 83% seen once. Sequenced: peripheral blood. All receptors derive from a man older than 75 with acute or convalescent COVID-19. CDR3s include the opening cysteine and the closing phenylalanine or tryptophan. D genes are given only for firm matches. Clone size is given for some rows only: seen once, a few or many times, or a class if the clone is expanded.

clone_size,v_call,d_call,j_call,cdr3_nt,cdr3_aa
.,TRBV4-1,.,TRBJ1-4,TGCGCCAGCAGCCAAGATAGAGGCGTTACTAATGAAAAACTGTTTTTT,CASSQDRGVTNEKLFF
.,TRBV9,.,TRBJ2-3,TGTGCCAGCAGCCCCACCAGGGGGGTAAGCACAGATACGCAGTATTTT,CASSPTRGVSTDTQYF
.,TRBV9,.,TRBJ2-7,TGTGCCAGCAGCGTCGGGGACGAGCAGTACTTC,CASSVGDEQYF
many,TRBV20-1,TRBD1,TRBJ1-2,TGCAGTGCTAGTTTGGGACAGGGAATAGCTAACTATGGCTACACCTTC,CSASLGQGIANYGYTF
.,TRBV28,.,TRBJ1-5,TGTGCCAGCAGTCGGGCAGGGTCCCAGCCCCAGCATTTT,CASSRAGSQPQHF
.,TRBV6-4,.,TRBJ2-1,TGTGCCAGCAGTGTAGAGGGTACTACCTACAATGAGCAGTTCTTC,CASSVEGTTYNEQFF
.,TRBV28,TRBD2,TRBJ2-3,TGTGCCAGCAGTCTATACCATAGCGGGAAGGACACAGATACGCAGTATTTT,CASSLYHSGKDTDTQYF
.,TRBV28,TRBD2,TRBJ2-2,TGTGCCAGCAGGACAACTAGCGGGGGTTACACCGGGGAGCTGTTTTTT,CASRTTSGGYTGELFF
.,TRBV7-2,TRBD2,TRBJ2-5,TGTGCCAGCAGCTTAGACGATCGGGGGGGCCTGGGGCGTGAGACCCAGTACTTC,CASSLDDRGGLGRETQYF
.,TRBV4-2,TRBD2,TRBJ2-5,TGTGCCAGCAGCCAAGTATCGTCTAGGGGAGGGGAGACCCAGTACTTC,CASSQVSSRGGETQYF
.,TRBV29-1,TRBD2,TRBJ2-3,TGCAGCGTAACTAGCGGGAATTCAGATACGCAGTATTTT,CSVTSGNSDTQYF
.,TRBV6-2/TRBV6-3,TRBD2,TRBJ2-2,TGTGCCAGCAGCTCCGGACTAGCGGGACCAATTAAAGACACCGGGGAGCTGTTTTTT,CASSSGLAGPIKDTGELFF
.,TRBV11-3,.,TRBJ1-4,TGTGCCAGCAGCTTAGATCTCGAGCGGCAAGAGAATGAAAAACTGTTTTTT,CASSLDLERQENEKLFF
.,TRBV24-1,TRBD2,TRBJ2-7,TGTGCCACCAGTGACGGACTGAGCGGGAGCGGTTACGAGCAGTACTTC,CATSDGLSGSGYEQYF
.,TRBV7-8,TRBD1,TRBJ2-1,TGTGCCAGCAGCTCCGAGGGGGCTCTACACAATGAGCAGTTCTTC,CASSSEGALHNEQFF
.,TRBV7-3,.,TRBJ2-3,TGTGCCAGCAGCTTAAACGGGAAAACAGATACGCAGTATTTT,CASSLNGKTDTQYF
.,TRBV6-5,TRBD2,TRBJ2-7,TGTGCCAGCAGTTACGGGACTAGCGGAAGCGAGCAGTACTTC,CASSYGTSGSEQYF
many,TRBV30,TRBD1,TRBJ2-7,TGTGCCTGGCAGACAGGGAAAGGAGTCCGGCAGTACTTC,CAWQTGKGVRQYF
.,TRBV6-5,TRBD1,TRBJ2-5,TGTGCCAGCAAAGGGACAGGGGCAGGCGAGACCCAGTACTTC,CASKGTGAGETQYF
.,TRBV11-3,.,TRBJ2-3,TGTGCCAGCAGCTCAGGATCAGATACGCAGTATTTT,CASSSGSDTQYF
.,TRBV19,.,TRBJ2-2,TGTGCCAGTAGTCCTCAAGGGGGAAAGACCGGGGAGCTGTTTTTT,CASSPQGGKTGELFF
.,TRBV11-2,.,TRBJ2-2,TGTGCCAGCAGCTTAGGCACGGGGGCCGGGGAGCTGTTTTTT,CASSLGTGAGELFF
.,TRBV7-9,.,TRBJ1-4,TGTGCCAGCAGCTGGTCGCGGTCCCATGAAAAACTGTTTTTT,CASSWSRSHEKLFF
once,TRBV5-1,TRBD1,TRBJ2-4,TGCGCCAGCAGCCCCAAGACAGGGACGGACATTCAGTACTTC,CASSPKTGTDIQYF
.,TRBV30,.,TRBJ1-1,TGTGCCTGGAGCCGAACCGAGACAGGGAACACTGAAGCTTTCTTT,CAWSRTETGNTEAFF
.,TRBV18,TRBD2,TRBJ2-5,TGTGCCAGCTCACCACCGACTAGCGGGAGTATAAAGACCCAGTACTTC,CASSPPTSGSIKTQYF
.,TRBV7-9,.,TRBJ1-2,TGTGCCAGCAGCTTAGAAGTCGGGGAAAACTATGGCTACACCTTC,CASSLEVGENYGYTF
.,TRBV5-1,.,TRBJ2-1,TGCGCCAGCAGCGGAGAAAGCTCCTACAATGAGCAGTTCTTC,CASSGESSYNEQFF
.,TRBV7-9,TRBD1,TRBJ2-3,TGTGCCAGCAGCTTACTCTTGGACAGGGAGAGAGATACGCAGTATTTT,CASSLLLDRERDTQYF
few,TRBV27,.,TRBJ2-2,TGTGCCAGCAGTCTACCCGGGAAAAGCGGGGAGCTGTTTTTT,CASSLPGKSGELFF
few,TRBV5-8,.,TRBJ1-1,TGTGCCAGCAGCCGGGCCCGGGAGTATTACACTGAAGCTTTCTTT,CASSRAREYYTEAFF
.,TRBV4-2,TRBD1,TRBJ2-3,TGTGCCAGCAGCCGAGATAGACAGGGGTGGATAGATACGCAGTATTTT,CASSRDRQGWIDTQYF
.,TRBV7-6,.,TRBJ2-5,TGTGCCAGCAGCCTTCTGGGGGGGCGCCAAGAGACCCAGTACTTC,CASSLLGGRQETQYF
.,TRBV25-1,.,TRBJ1-2,TGTGCCAGCAGTGAACCCTCCCAGACGGGATTTAATGGCTACACCTTC,CASSEPSQTGFNGYTF
.,TRBV18,.,TRBJ2-6,TGTGCCAGCTCACCAGCGGGGGCTGCATTCTCTGGGGCCAACGTCCTGACTTTC,CASSPAGAAFSGANVLTF
.,TRBV7-9,TRBD2,TRBJ2-3,TGTGCCAGCAGCTCATCGGCGGGAGGGGTGTTCACAGATACGCAGTATTTT,CASSSSAGGVFTDTQYF
.,TRBV6-1,TRBD2,TRBJ2-7,TGTGCCAGCAGTGAACTAGCGGGAGGAGTCGAGCAGTACTTC,CASSELAGGVEQYF
.,TRBV7-2,TRBD2,TRBJ2-4,TGTGCCAGCAGACCGGGACTAGCGTCGGCCAAAAACATTCAGTACTTC,CASRPGLASAKNIQYF
.,TRBV4-1,TRBD1,TRBJ2-3,TGCGCCAGCAGCCAGGTAGGGGGACAGGGGCCAGATACGCAGTATTTT,CASSQVGGQGPDTQYF
.,TRBV29-1,.,TRBJ2-3,TGCAGCGTTGATGACACGAGCACAGATACGCAGTATTTT,CSVDDTSTDTQYF
once,TRBV2,.,TRBJ2-3,TGTGCCAGCACTCCGGGGTGGACAGATACGCAGTATTTT,CASTPGWTDTQYF
.,TRBV5-1,TRBD2,TRBJ2-7,TGCGCCAGCAGCTTGGGGACTAGCGGGAGGGCGGCCGTCTACGAGCAGTACTTC,CASSLGTSGRAAVYEQYF
.,TRBV9,.,TRBJ1-3,TGTGCCAGCAGCCCAGGACAGTTTTTCTCTGGAAACACCATATATTTT,CASSPGQFFSGNTIYF
.,TRBV19,TRBD1,TRBJ1-1,TGTGCCAGTAGTATAGACGGGACAGGGAACACTGAAGCTTTCTTT,CASSIDGTGNTEAFF
.,TRBV3-1/TRBV3-2,.,TRBJ2-5,TGTGCCAGCAGCCAAGGGCAGGGAGAGACCCAGTACTTC,CASSQGQGETQYF
.,TRBV19,TRBD1,TRBJ1-2,TGTGCCAGCAGACGGACAGGGGGCTTTCTGGACTATGGCTACACCTTC,CASRRTGGFLDYGYTF
.,TRBV20-1,TRBD2,TRBJ2-1,TGCAGTGCTAGTTTCGCACGCGGGGGGGTGTACAATGAGCAGTTCTTC,CSASFARGGVYNEQFF
.,TRBV3-1/TRBV3-2,.,TRBJ1-1,TGTGCCAGCAGCCAAGGGGCCACAGGCTTTGCTTTCTTT,CASSQGATGFAFF
.,TRBV18,TRBD2,TRBJ2-1,TGTGCCAGCTCACCAGGACTAGCGGAAAGTAATGAGCAGTTCTTC,CASSPGLAESNEQFF
few,TRBV18,.,TRBJ1-2,TGTGCCAGCTCACCAGGGGGGTCGGACTATGGCTACACCTTC,CASSPGGSDYGYTF
many,TRBV3-1/TRBV3-2,.,TRBJ2-7,TGTGCCAGCAGCCCCCCGAGTCTTCCCTCCGAGCAGTACTTC,CASSPPSLPSEQYF
.,TRBV28,TRBD2,TRBJ2-7,TGTGCCAGCAGGTCTAGCGGGCCCTCCTACGAGCAGTACTTC,CASRSSGPSYEQYF
.,TRBV27,.,TRBJ2-2,TGTGCCAGCTTTACCCCGAGGGAGGCCGGGGAGCTGTTTTTT,CASFTPREAGELFF
.,TRBV19,TRBD2,TRBJ2-7,TGTGCCAGTAGTGTAGCGGGAGGGGACGAGCAGTACTTC,CASSVAGGDEQYF